This passage covers 30 T cell receptor beta chains from one sample sequenced in a study of blood T cell repertoires in COVID-19. Method: immunoSEQ multiplex PCR; TCRdb's copy keeps in-frame clones and lacks some. The sample shows approximately 250,000 clones, more than 75% of them seen only once. Sequencing input: peripheral blood. The receptors stem from a man between 40 and 49 years old with active or convalescent COVID-19.

The chain uses TRBV25-1 and TRBJ1-1; 10 bases line up with TRBD1. The CDR3 has 15 amino acids. Trimming removed 6 bases from V and 5 bases from J; junction bases left unmatched: 9. Germline V gene data show CDR1 as MGHDK and CDR2 as SYGVNS. The CDR3 sequence: CASRPGQGSGTEAFF. The CDR3 DNA follows: TGTGCCAGCAGGCCGGGACAGGGGTCGGGAACTGAAGCTTTCTTT.

The chain joins TRBV6-5 to TRBJ1-1; 8 bases fit TRBD1. There are 14 residues in the CDR3. With V trimmed by 7 bases and J by 4 bases, 8 bases remained unmatched. Germline values: CDR1 MNHEY, CDR2 SVGAGI. The CDR3 region has the DNA TGTGCCAGCAAGCCCAGGGGGCATGGCACTGAAGCTTTCTTT. Translating gives CASKPRGHGTEAFF.

This rearrangement joins TRBV5-1 to TRBJ2-5, with D possibly matching TRBD1 (6 bases). Trimming took 3 bases from V and 4 from J, leaving 13 bases between them. Germline CDR1 is SGHRS and CDR2 is YFSETQ. This CDR3 contains 14 residues. CDR3 residues: CASSSQGGLETQYF. In DNA form, the CDR3 reads TGCGCCAGCAGCTCTCAAGGGGGTTTAGAGACCCAGTACTTC.

This chain joins TRBV12-3 or TRBV12-4 and TRBJ2-6; a possible D gene is TRBD1 (6 bases). V was cut by 9 bases and J by 3 bases, with 9 bases left in between. The CDR3 extends over 13 amino acids. The CDR3 coding sequence is TGTGCCAGTAGGACAGATGGGGCCAACGTCCTGACTTTC. Translation gives CASRTDGANVLTF.

V gene TRBV27 combines with J gene TRBJ2-7; D is possibly TRBD1 (6 bases). Looked up from germline, CDR1 is MNHEY and CDR2 is SMNVEV (reference sequence). This CDR3 region has 14 residues. V lost 6 bases and J lost 4, with 16 bases in between. CDR3 loop: CASRGNRAPYEQYF. CDR3 sequence (DNA): TGTGCCAGCAGAGGAAACAGGGCTCCTTACGAGCAGTACTTC.

This clone appeared a few times. The rearrangement uses TRBV19 and TRBJ2-5, with D possibly TRBD1 on 5 matching bases. The CDR3 loop spans 16 amino acids. Germline V gene lookup returns CDR1 LNHDA and CDR2 SQIVND (reference sequence). V lost 0 bases to trimming and J lost 0 bases, with 11 bases between them. The CDR3: CASSIDKGSYQETQYF. DNA of the CDR3: TGTGCCAGTAGTATAGATAAGGGGTCCTACCAAGAGACCCAGTACTTC.

The chain employs TRBV28 and TRBJ1-5; 9 nucleotides line up with TRBD1. Germline V lookup: CDR1 MDHEN, CDR2 SYDVKM. This CDR3 has 18 residues. Germline trimming cut 6 bases from V and 7 bases from J; bases unmatched to any gene: 19. The CDR3: CASRSPTGGIGLIQPQHF. CDR3 nucleotides: TGTGCCAGCAGATCCCCGACAGGGGGTATTGGGTTAATCCAGCCCCAGCATTTT.

The V call is TRBV30, the J call TRBJ2-7; tentative D call: TRBD2 (6 bases). V was trimmed by 3 bases and J by 3 bases, leaving 9 bases between them. Germline V gene data show CDR1 as GTSNPN and CDR2 as SVGIG (reference sequence). CDR3 size: 12 residues. Here the CDR3 DNA reads TGTGCCTGGAGGCGGGACCGCTACGAGCAGTACTTC. This codes for CAWRRDRYEQYF.

This chain connects TRBV5-1 to TRBJ2-5; possibly TRBD1 for D (7 bases). Between the trimmed V and J ends, which lost 3 bases and 4 bases, there was a span of 16 bases. Germline V lookup: CDR1 SGHRS, CDR2 YFSETQ. The CDR3 spans 15 residues. The CDR3 loop is CASSSGQRARETQYF. DNA of the CDR3: TGCGCCAGCAGCTCGGGACAGCGGGCTCGAGAGACCCAGTACTTC.

V gene TRBV4-1 combines with J gene TRBJ2-3, with TRBD2 matching over 11 bases. V lost 0 bases to trimming and J lost 9 bases; unmatched junction nucleotides: 5. CDR3 size: 15 residues. Germline CDR1 is MGHRA and CDR2 is YSYEKL. CDR3 sequence: CASSQDIAGGGTQYF. CDR3 bases: TGCGCCAGCAGCCAAGACATAGCGGGGGGGGGAACGCAGTATTTT.

The gene calls are TRBV6-1 and TRBJ1-5; possible D gene TRBD1, 6 bases. Germline CDR1 is MNHNS and CDR2 is SASEGT. There are 14 residues in the CDR3. Trimming shortened V by 3 bases and J by 7 bases, and 13 bases separated the two germline ends. Here the CDR3 DNA reads TGTGCCAGCAGTGAGCAGGGGCGGCGACAGCCCCAGCATTTT. Translation: CASSEQGRRQPQHF.

A word on this clone: Distinct nucleotide sequences in the sample also encode this CDR3. The chain joins TRBV7-3 to TRBJ2-2; D call uncertain. The CDR3 extends over 15 amino acids. V lost 1 base and J 0 bases, leaving 6 bases between the germline ends. The germline gives CDR1 SGHTA, CDR2 FQGTGA. The CDR3 region has the DNA TGTGCCAGCAGCTTAAGCGGCGCGAACACCGGGGAGCTGTTTTTT. It specifies CASSLSGANTGELFF.

The chain links TRBV24-1 to TRBJ2-5; 7 bases map to TRBD1. The trim removed 10 bases at V and 1 base at J, leaving 8 bases unmatched. Germline CDR1 reads KGHDR; CDR2 reads SFDVKD. The CDR3 loop spans 14 amino acids. The CDR3: CATSETGAQETQYF. CDR3 DNA sequence: TGTGCCACTTCTGAAACAGGGGCCCAAGAGACCCAGTACTTC.

This chain connects TRBV19 to TRBJ2-3, with 7 bases that match TRBD1. The V and J ends lost 4 bases and 5 bases, in that order; junction bases with no gene match: 9. The CDR3 has 15 residues. In germline, CDR1 is LNHDA, CDR2 SQIVND (reference sequence). The CDR3 region is CASSTRQGWIDTQYF. CDR3 nucleotides: TGTGCCAGTAGTACGAGACAGGGATGGATAGATACGCAGTATTTT.

This sequence joins TRBV5-8 and TRBJ1-1; D may be TRBD1 (6 bases). From germline, CDR1 is SGHTS and CDR2 YDEGEE. CDR3 length: 15 amino acids. V was shortened by 0 bases and J by 2 bases, with 11 bases between the two germline ends. The CDR3: CASSLALQGNTEAFF. DNA of the CDR3: TGTGCCAGCAGCTTGGCTCTACAGGGCAACACTGAAGCTTTCTTT.

The CDR3 DNA reads TGTGCCAGCAGCTTAGGAGGGGAAGAGACCCAGTACTTC. This gives the protein CASSLGGEETQYF. The chain is built from TRBV7-3 and TRBJ2-5; D might be TRBD2 (6 bases). V gave up 2 bases and J gave up 3 bases, with 7 bases separating them. Germline assignment: CDR1 SGHTA and CDR2 FQGTGA. The length of the CDR3 is 13 residues. Looking up the rest from reference TRBV7-3 and TRBJ2-5 gives the full variable domain: GAGVSQTPSNKVTEKGKYVELRCDPISGHTALYWYRQSLGQGPEFLIYFQGTGAADDSGLPNDRFFAVRPEGSVSTLKIQRTERGDSAVYLCASSLGGEETQYFGPGTRLLVL.

CDR3 bases: TGCGCCAGCAGCCCTGGACTAGCGGGAGGGGGCGAGCAGTACTTC. Translated, it gives CASSPGLAGGGEQYF. The genes are TRBV5-1 and TRBJ2-7, with 15 bases matching TRBD2. The germline CDR1 and CDR2 sequences are SGHRS and YFSETQ. The CDR3 has 15 residues. The junction had 5 bases not matched to a gene; V was cut back by 4 bases and J by 6 bases.

Note on this clone: A read error likely explains this, since a far larger clone differs by one base. The chain employs TRBV10-1 and TRBJ2-3, with a tentative D call TRBD2 (5 bases). V gave up 8 bases and J gave up 2 bases, with 8 bases separating them. CDR1 and CDR2 (germline): WNHNN, SYGVQD (reference sequence). This CDR3 is built from 12 residues. The CDR3 is CASCGLTDTQYF. The CDR3, as DNA: TGCGCCAGCTGTGGACTCACAGATACGCAGTATTTT.

The chain uses TRBV7-6 and TRBJ2-1; 13 bases fit TRBD2. V was pared by 5 bases and J by 5 bases, with 6 bases of the junction left unmatched. This CDR3 comprises 16 residues. Germline values: CDR1 SGHVS, CDR2 FNYEAQ. The CDR3 is CASSARGLAGDNEQFF. The CDR3, as DNA: TGTGCCAGCAGCGCGCGCGGACTAGCGGGAGACAATGAGCAGTTCTTC.

This chain uses TRBV29-1 with TRBJ2-2, with TRBD2 identical over 13 bases. The germline V gene encodes CDR1 SQVTM and CDR2 ANQGSEA. Unmatched junction bases numbered 8, after V lost 5 bases and J lost 2 bases. The CDR3 spans 17 residues. In DNA, the CDR3 is TGCAGCGTTCAAACGACTAGCGGGGGGCACAACACCGGGGAGCTGTTTTTT. It yields the protein CSVQTTSGGHNTGELFF.

This chain connects TRBV6-5 to TRBJ1-3; D is unresolved. Trimming shortened V by 6 bases and J by 7 bases, and 19 bases separated the two germline ends. The CDR3 runs to 15 residues. CDR1 MNHEY and CDR2 SVGAGI come from the germline V gene. Written as DNA, the CDR3 is TGTGCCAGCAGCCGCGGACCTAGCCTGGAGAACACCATATATTTT. This codes for CASSRGPSLENTIYF.

CDR3 region: CASSIIQGAAAGELFF. CDR3 nucleotides: TGTGCCAGTAGTATAATACAGGGGGCTGCGGCCGGGGAGCTGTTTTTT. The chain links TRBV19 to TRBJ2-2; 9 bases are a match to TRBD1. Germline assignment: CDR1 LNHDA and CDR2 SQIVND (reference sequence). Germline trimming cut 2 bases from V and 6 bases from J; bases unmatched to any gene: 7. CDR3 length equals 16 residues.

The V and J genes are TRBV5-1 and TRBJ2-1, with D perhaps TRBD1 (6 bases). Trimming removed 2 bases from V and 14 bases from J, with 14 bases in between. The CDR3 extends over 12 amino acids. The V gene's germline CDR1 is SGHRS and CDR2 YFSETQ. The CDR3 is CASSFNHREEFF. CDR3 in DNA: TGCGCCAGCAGCTTTAATCACAGGGAAGAGTTCTTC.

This clone appeared a single time. The rearrangement uses TRBV24-1 and TRBJ2-1; a possible D gene is TRBD1 (6 bases). The CDR3 has 14 amino acids. The germline V gene has CDR1 KGHDR and CDR2 SFDVKD. Trimming removed 3 bases at V and 8 bases at J, with 13 bases between. The CDR3 here is CATSDEGDLHEQFF. Here the CDR3 DNA reads TGTGCCACCAGTGATGAGGGGGATCTACATGAGCAGTTCTTC.

This clone has just one count. The chain combines TRBV25-1 with TRBJ2-2; the match to TRBD2 covers 10 bases. Looked up from germline, CDR1 is MGHDK and CDR2 is SYGVNS. J was trimmed by 0 bases and V by 4 bases; bases with no gene match: 5. The CDR3 covers 17 residues. CDR3: CASSVSAGGPNTGELFF. In DNA form, the CDR3 reads TGTGCCAGCAGTGTTTCAGCGGGAGGGCCGAACACCGGGGAGCTGTTTTTT.

Points on this clone: This same CDR3 is encoded by further DNA sequences in the sample. The rearrangement joins TRBV3-1 (or the pseudogene TRBV3-2) to TRBJ2-1; D is ambiguous. With 4 bases removed from V and 4 bases from J, the gap between germline ends came to 8 bases. The CDR3 contains 13 residues. Germline V gene lookup returns CDR1 LGHDT and CDR2 YNNKEL (reference sequence). The CDR3 protein is CASSPGSYNEQFF. DNA of the CDR3: TGTGCCAGCAGCCCCGGGTCATACAATGAGCAGTTCTTC.

V and J are TRBV6-6 and TRBJ1-4; 7 bases line up with TRBD1. V lost 5 bases and J lost 16; bases outside the gene matches: 7. Per the germline V gene, CDR1 is MNHNY and CDR2 is SVGAGI (reference sequence). The CDR3 contains 11 residues. As DNA, the CDR3 is TGTGCCAGCAGTGCCGAGGACAGGACGTTTTTT. Protein sequence: CASSAEDRTFF.

The chain combines TRBV3-1 (or the pseudogene TRBV3-2) with TRBJ1-2, with no clear D. The CDR3 length is 15 residues. Per the germline V gene, CDR1 is LGHDT and CDR2 is YNNKEL (reference sequence). V lost 0 bases, J lost 8 bases, and 16 bases lay in between. In DNA, the CDR3 is TGTGCCAGCAGCCAAGAGGGTGGAGCTATGGAGGGCTACACCTTC. Its protein is CASSQEGGAMEGYTF.

The chain has TRBV13 and TRBJ2-3; D is possibly TRBD1 (6 bases). Trimming left V 1 base short and J 4 bases short, with 21 bases between. Germline CDR1 is PRHDT and CDR2 is FYEKMQ (reference sequence). The CDR3 consists of 18 residues. CDR3 nucleotides: TGTGCCAGCAGCTTAGTCGGGTCAGGGGTCCTATGGTCAGATACGCAGTATTTT. This encodes CASSLVGSGVLWSDTQYF. The variable domain in full, with the rest retrieved from reference TRBV13 and TRBJ2-3, is AAGVIQSPRHLIKEKRETATLKCYPIPRHDTVYWYQQGPGQDPQFLISFYEKMQSDKGSIPDRFSAQQFSDYHSELNMSSLELGDSALYFCASSLVGSGVLWSDTQYFGPGTRLTVL.

V and J are TRBV6-1 and TRBJ1-1; 8 bases are a match to TRBD1. Trimming cost V 1 base and J 5 bases; bases outside gene matches: 3. This CDR3 contains 14 residues. The germline gives CDR1 MNHNS, CDR2 SASEGT. CDR3 in amino acids: CASSEGTGLTEAFF. CDR3 sequence (DNA): TGTGCCAGCAGTGAAGGGACAGGGTTGACTGAAGCTTTCTTT.